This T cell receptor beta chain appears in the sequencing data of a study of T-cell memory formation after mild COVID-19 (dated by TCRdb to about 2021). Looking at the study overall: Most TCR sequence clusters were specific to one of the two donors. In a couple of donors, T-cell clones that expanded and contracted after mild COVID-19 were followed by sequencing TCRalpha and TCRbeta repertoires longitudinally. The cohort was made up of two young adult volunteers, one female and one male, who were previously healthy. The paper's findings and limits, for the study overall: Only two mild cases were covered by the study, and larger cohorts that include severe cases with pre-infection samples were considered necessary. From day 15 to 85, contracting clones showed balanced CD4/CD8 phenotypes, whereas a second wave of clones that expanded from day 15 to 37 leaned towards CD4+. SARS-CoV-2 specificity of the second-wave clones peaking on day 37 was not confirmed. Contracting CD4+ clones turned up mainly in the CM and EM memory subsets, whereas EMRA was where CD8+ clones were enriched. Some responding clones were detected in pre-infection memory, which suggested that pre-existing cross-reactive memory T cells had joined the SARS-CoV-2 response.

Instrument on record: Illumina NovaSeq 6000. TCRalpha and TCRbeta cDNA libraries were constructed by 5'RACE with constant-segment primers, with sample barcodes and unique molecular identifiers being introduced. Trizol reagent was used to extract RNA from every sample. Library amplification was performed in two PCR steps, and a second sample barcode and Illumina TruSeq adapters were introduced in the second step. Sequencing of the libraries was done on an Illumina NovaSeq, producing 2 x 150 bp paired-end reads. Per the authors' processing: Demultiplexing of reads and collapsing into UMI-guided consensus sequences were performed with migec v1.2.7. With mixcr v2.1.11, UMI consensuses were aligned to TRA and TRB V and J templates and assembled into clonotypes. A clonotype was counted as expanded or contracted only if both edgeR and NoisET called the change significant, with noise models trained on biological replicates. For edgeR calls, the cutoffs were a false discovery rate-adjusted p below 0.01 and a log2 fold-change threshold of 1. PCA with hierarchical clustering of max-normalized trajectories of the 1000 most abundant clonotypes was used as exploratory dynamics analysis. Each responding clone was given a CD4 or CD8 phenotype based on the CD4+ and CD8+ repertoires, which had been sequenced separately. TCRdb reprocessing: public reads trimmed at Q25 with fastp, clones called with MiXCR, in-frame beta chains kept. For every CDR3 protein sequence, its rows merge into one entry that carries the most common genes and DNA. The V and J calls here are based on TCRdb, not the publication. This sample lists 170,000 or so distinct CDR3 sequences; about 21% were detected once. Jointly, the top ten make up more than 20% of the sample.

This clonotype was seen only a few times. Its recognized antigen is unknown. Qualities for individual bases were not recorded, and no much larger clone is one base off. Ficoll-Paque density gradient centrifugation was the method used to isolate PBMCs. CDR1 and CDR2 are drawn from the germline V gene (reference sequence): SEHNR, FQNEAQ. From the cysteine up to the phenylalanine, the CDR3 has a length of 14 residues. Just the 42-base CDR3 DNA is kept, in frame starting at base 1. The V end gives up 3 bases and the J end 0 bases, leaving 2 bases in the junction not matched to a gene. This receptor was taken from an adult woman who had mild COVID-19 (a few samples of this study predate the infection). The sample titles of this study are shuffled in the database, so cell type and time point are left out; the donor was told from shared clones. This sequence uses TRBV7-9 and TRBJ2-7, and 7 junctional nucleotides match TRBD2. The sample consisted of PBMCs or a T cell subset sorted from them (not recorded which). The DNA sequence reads TGTGCCAGCAGCTTTAGGGACTACTCCTACGAGCAGTACTTC. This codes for CASSFRDYSYEQYF.